These T cell receptor beta chains were read from a single sample in a study of T-cell reconstitution after alpha-beta-depleted transplantation in children. One entry per CDR3 protein results from TCRdb running MiXCR on the PCR reads. Seen here are about 640,000 distinct CDR3 sequences, over 15% observed once, and the top ten hold 1.1%. Sequenced material: PBMCs from the stem cell graft donor, taken from the stem cell graft. These receptors all stem from a human donor who donated a stem cell graft to a child with acute myeloid leukemia. Each CDR3 is given with its conserved first and last residue. The D gene is left open where the match is weak. Expanded clones are given a class, and other clones once, few, many or no size at all.

clone size	J gene	D gene	V gene	CDR3 DNA	CDR3 protein
many	TRBJ1-5	TRBD1	TRBV28	TGTGCCATCAACAGGGGAGGGAGCAATCAGCCCCAGCATTTT	CAINRGGSNQPQHF
-	TRBJ2-5	-	TRBV7-9	TGTGCCAGCAGCCCAAGGGTGAACCAAGAGACCCAGTACTTC	CASSPRVNQETQYF
-	TRBJ2-5	TRBD2	TRBV18	TGTGCCAGCTCACGAGCGGGGCAGTACCAAGAGACCCAGTACTTC	CASSRAGQYQETQYF
-	TRBJ1-1	-	TRBV4-1	TGCGCCAGCAGCCAGACTTTGAGGGGGAACACTGAAGCTTTCTTT	CASSQTLRGNTEAFF
few	TRBJ1-1	TRBD1	TRBV27	TGTGCCAGCAGCAGATATGGGACAGGGGGCGCGAGCACTGAAGCTTTCTTT	CASSRYGTGGASTEAFF
-	TRBJ2-1	-	TRBV7-3	TGTGCCAGCAGCCCAGAGGTAGCTTCGGGTGAGCAGTTCTTC	CASSPEVASGEQFF
many	TRBJ2-2	TRBD1	TRBV20-1	TGCAGTGCTAGAGACCTGGACAGGGGGACCGGGGAGCTGTTTTTT	CSARDLDRGTGELFF
-	TRBJ1-4	-	TRBV7-9	TGTGCCAGCAGCTCGGGACGAAGGGGGGAAAAACTGTTTTTT	CASSSGRRGEKLFF
-	TRBJ2-5	-	TRBV7-7	TGTGCCAGCGGAAGGGGGGTCCAAGAGACCCAGTACTTC	CASGRGVQETQYF
few	TRBJ1-5	-	TRBV21-1	TGTGCCAGCAGCCTGGACACGGTTTATCAGCCCCAGCATTTT	CASSLDTVYQPQHF
few	TRBJ1-1	TRBD1	TRBV12-3/TRBV12-4	TGTGCCAGCATCCCAGGGGGGAACACTGAAGCTTTCTTT	CASIPGGNTEAFF
many	TRBJ1-2	TRBD1	TRBV29-1	TGCAGCGTTGAAGGGTCGGGGACAGGCGACTATGGCTACACCTTC	CSVEGSGTGDYGYTF
-	TRBJ1-2	-	TRBV1	TGCACCAGCAGCCAAGGGAAGGTTATCTATGGCTACACCTTC	CTSSQGKVIYGYTF
-	TRBJ2-7	TRBD1	TRBV20-1	TGCAGTGCAGAGACAGGGGCAACTTGGGACGAGCAGTACTTC	CSAETGATWDEQYF
few	TRBJ1-2	-	TRBV29-1	TGCAGCGTTGAAAATCCCGGACGACCAAATGGCTACACCTTC	CSVENPGRPNGYTF
-	TRBJ1-2	-	TRBV7-9	TGTGCCAGCAGCTTAGATGACAGAGCCTATGGCTACACCTTC	CASSLDDRAYGYTF
few	TRBJ1-2	TRBD1	TRBV25-1	TGTGCCAGCAGTCCACCCGGACAGGTTGATTATGGCTACACCTTC	CASSPPGQVDYGYTF
many	TRBJ2-7	-	TRBV20-1	TGCAGTGCTAGCCGGGACGACCTCTACGAGCAGTACTTC	CSASRDDLYEQYF
-	TRBJ2-5	-	TRBV12-3/TRBV12-4	TGTGCCAGCAGTTCCCCGAGTCCAGACAAAGAGACCCAGTACTTC	CASSSPSPDKETQYF
many	TRBJ2-7	TRBD2	TRBV20-1	TGCAGTGCTAGCCAACTTAGCGGGGGGATTTCCCACGAGCAGTACTTC	CSASQLSGGISHEQYF
-	TRBJ2-7	-	TRBV7-9	TGTGCCAGCAGCTCCTGGAGGGAAAAGGTCCTTTACGAGCAGTACTTC	CASSSWREKVLYEQYF
-	TRBJ2-1	-	TRBV4-1	TGCGCCAGCAGCCAAGTCGGAAGCTCCTACAATGAGCAGTTCTTC	CASSQVGSSYNEQFF
many	TRBJ2-3	-	TRBV20-1	TGCAGTGCCCAGTTAGGGGGAAGCACAGATACGCAGTATTTT	CSAQLGGSTDTQYF
many	TRBJ2-5	-	TRBV20-1	TGCAGTCCGAGGAGGGAGACCCAGTACTTC	CSPRRETQYF
-	TRBJ1-2	-	TRBV11-3	TGTGCCAGCAGCTCCCTCCGGACGGCTAACTATGGCTACACCTTC	CASSSLRTANYGYTF
-	TRBJ1-5	-	TRBV7-2	TGTGCCACCGGCGAAGAAGGTAGCAATCAGCCCCAGCATTTT	CATGEEGSNQPQHF
many	TRBJ1-6	TRBD1	TRBV20-1	TGCAGTGCTAGTTATGGACAGGGGGATTATTCACCCCTCCACTTT	CSASYGQGDYSPLHF
-	TRBJ2-7	-	TRBV7-9	TGTGCCAGCAGCTTAGCCCCAGGCGCCGAGCAGTACTTC	CASSLAPGAEQYF
many	TRBJ2-1	-	TRBV29-1	TGCAGCGTTGAAGATTGGAGGGGGGAATACAATGAGCAGTTCTTC	CSVEDWRGEYNEQFF
-	TRBJ2-3	-	TRBV28	TGTGCCAGCAGTTTATTAACGGGGCCAGATACGCAGTATTTT	CASSLLTGPDTQYF
few	TRBJ2-4	TRBD1	TRBV9	TGTGCCAGCAGCGCACCATTGGACAGGGCGCTGGGAAACATTCAGTACTTC	CASSAPLDRALGNIQYF
few	TRBJ2-3	-	TRBV20-1	TGCAGTGCTAGAGATTCCTCCTGGGGGGCTCCCACAGATACGCAGTATTTT	CSARDSSWGAPTDTQYF
many	TRBJ2-5	-	TRBV12-3/TRBV12-4	TGTGCCAGCAGTTTGAGCCGGGTCCTTAAGGGGGAGACCCAGTACTTC	CASSLSRVLKGETQYF
-	TRBJ2-5	-	TRBV29-1	TGCAGCGTTGCCCTCTGGGTGGGGACCCAGTACTTC	CSVALWVGTQYF
-	TRBJ1-6	TRBD1	TRBV20-1	TGCAGTGCTAGCGACGACAGGGCGAATTCACCCCTCCACTTT	CSASDDRANSPLHF
-	TRBJ1-5	TRBD1	TRBV15	TGTGCCACCAGCAAAGGACAGGGGGCTTATAGCAATCAGCCCCAGCATTTT	CATSKGQGAYSNQPQHF
few	TRBJ1-4	-	TRBV5-5	TGTGCCAGCAGCTTCCGACAGATGGGGACGACTAATGAAAAACTGTTTTTT	CASSFRQMGTTNEKLFF
few	TRBJ1-3	-	TRBV20-1	TGCGGGGGGACACAATCCTCTGGAAACACCATATATTTT	CGGTQSSGNTIYF
-	TRBJ2-1	-	TRBV7-9	TGTGCCAGCAGCTTAGTTGGGATCGGGGGAGATGAGCAGTTCTTC	CASSLVGIGGDEQFF
-	TRBJ2-4	TRBD2	TRBV20-1	TGCAGTGCTAGAGGGACCGACGGGGGGAACATTCAGTACTTC	CSARGTDGGNIQYF
many	TRBJ2-2	-	TRBV12-3/TRBV12-4	TGTGCCAGCAAAGTGACAGGTTTGAACGCCGGGGAGCTGTTTTTT	CASKVTGLNAGELFF
many	TRBJ1-1	-	TRBV7-9	TGTGCCAGCAGCTTAGGGCGACATGCCGGAGCTTTCTTT	CASSLGRHAGAFF
few	TRBJ2-3	TRBD2	TRBV12-3/TRBV12-4	TGTGCCAGCAGCCCGGAGGCGGGGGGAACAGATACGCAGTATTTT	CASSPEAGGTDTQYF
many	TRBJ2-1	-	TRBV29-1	TGCAGCGTTGAAGGAGGGCCGCCGAGCTCCTACAATGAGCAGTTCTTC	CSVEGGPPSSYNEQFF
-	TRBJ1-3	-	TRBV7-2	TGTGCCAGCAGCAATCAAGAGGGGGGAAACACCATATATTTT	CASSNQEGGNTIYF
few	TRBJ2-6	-	TRBV21-1	TGTGCCAGCAGCATCCACCCTCTCGTAGCGGGGATCTTCTCTGGGGCCAACGTCCTGACTTTC	CASSIHPLVAGIFSGANVLTF
few	TRBJ2-1	-	TRBV24-1	TGTGCCACCAGTGATTTCCGCCCGGGCGCCCATTTAGACTCCTACAATGAGCAGTTCTTC	CATSDFRPGAHLDSYNEQFF
many	TRBJ2-3	-	TRBV12-3/TRBV12-4	TGTGCCAGCTCGACAAGCCTTCCCACAGATACGCAGTATTTT	CASSTSLPTDTQYF
few	TRBJ2-5	-	TRBV5-5	TGTGCCAGCAGCTTCGAAGCAGGGTCACAAGAGACCCAGTACTTC	CASSFEAGSQETQYF
-	TRBJ2-1	TRBD1	TRBV15	TGTGCCACCAGCAGGGACAGGGGTTTCTCCTACAATGAGCAGTTCTTC	CATSRDRGFSYNEQFF
-	TRBJ2-1	-	TRBV28	TGTGCCAGCAGTTCAACGGGACGGAACCGGGCGTTCTTC	CASSSTGRNRAFF
many	TRBJ2-4	TRBD2	TRBV9	TGTGCCAGCAGCAATTCAGCGGGGGACAAAAACATTCAGTACTTC	CASSNSAGDKNIQYF
many	TRBJ2-5	TRBD1	TRBV29-1	TGCAGCGTTCGGTCCGGGACAGGGAAAGAGACCCAGTACTTC	CSVRSGTGKETQYF